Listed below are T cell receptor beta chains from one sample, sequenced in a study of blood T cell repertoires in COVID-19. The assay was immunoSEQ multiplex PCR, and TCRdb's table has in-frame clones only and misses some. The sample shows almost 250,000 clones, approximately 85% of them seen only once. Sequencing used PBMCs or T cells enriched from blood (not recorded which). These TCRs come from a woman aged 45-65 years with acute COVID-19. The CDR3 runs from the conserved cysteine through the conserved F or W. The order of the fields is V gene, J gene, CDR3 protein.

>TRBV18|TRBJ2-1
CASSPQSGVLEEQFF
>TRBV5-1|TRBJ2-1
CASRFGTSGGNEQFF
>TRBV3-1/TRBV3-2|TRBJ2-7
CASRPSGGSTYEQYF
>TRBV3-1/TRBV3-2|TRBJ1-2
CASSPPLGGYTF
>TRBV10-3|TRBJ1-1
CAIRGTGGTEAFF
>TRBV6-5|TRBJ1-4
CASSFRTVPSNEKLFF
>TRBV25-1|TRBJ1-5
CASSGTGFNQPQHF
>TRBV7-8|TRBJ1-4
CASGAGGDEKLFF
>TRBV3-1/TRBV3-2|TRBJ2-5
CASSQDWRVQETQYF
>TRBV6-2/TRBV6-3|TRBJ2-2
CASSYSGLLAGASNTGELFF
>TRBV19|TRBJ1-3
CASTEPHFGTGNTIYF
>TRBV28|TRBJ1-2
CASSAPPEEGAYYGYTF
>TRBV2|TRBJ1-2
CASSRDRGDGYTF
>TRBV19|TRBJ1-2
CASRRDRADNYGYTF
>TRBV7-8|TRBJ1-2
CASSYPDRVSDRTGRENGYTF
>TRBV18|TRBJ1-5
CASSPADNYNQPQHF
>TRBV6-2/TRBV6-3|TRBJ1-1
CASSTPAAGDTEAFF
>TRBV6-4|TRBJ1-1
CASPGQGETNTEAFF
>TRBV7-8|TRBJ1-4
CASSKAGDTEKLFF
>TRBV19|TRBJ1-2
CASSPGVGVVYGYTF
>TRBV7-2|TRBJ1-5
CASSPRTGEGQPQHF
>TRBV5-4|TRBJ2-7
CASSSTGNSEQYF
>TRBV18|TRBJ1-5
CASSPKNTENQPQHF
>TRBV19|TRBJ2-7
CASSEITGSSSYEQYF
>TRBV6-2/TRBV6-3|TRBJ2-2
CASGRDRGRSGELFF
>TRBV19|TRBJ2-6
CASTSGFNVLTF
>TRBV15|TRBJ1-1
CATSQTTGMNTEAFF
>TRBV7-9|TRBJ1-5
CASSFGQGRGVSNQPQHF
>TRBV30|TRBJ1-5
CAWSGGDNQPQHF
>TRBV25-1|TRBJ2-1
CASSESRTDNEQFF
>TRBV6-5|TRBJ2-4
CASSHSLAGGDIQYF
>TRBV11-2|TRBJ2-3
CASTPGLSTDTQYF
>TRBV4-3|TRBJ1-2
CASSQEWAGGGYTF
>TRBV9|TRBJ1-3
CASSVAGGLSSGNTIYF
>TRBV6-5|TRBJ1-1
CASSYVQGRPFF
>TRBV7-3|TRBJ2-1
CASSQGGGQGRNEQFF
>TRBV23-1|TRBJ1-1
CASSQLSQGRTEAFF
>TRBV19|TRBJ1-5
CASSSQGGSNQPQHF
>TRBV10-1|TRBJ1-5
CASSPGRGEEPQHF
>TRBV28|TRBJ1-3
CASGAGDSGNTIYF
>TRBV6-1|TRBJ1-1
CASSVMNTEAFF
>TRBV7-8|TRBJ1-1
CASSLEGAFNTEAFF
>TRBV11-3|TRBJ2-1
CASSLRPAGQGVDEQFF
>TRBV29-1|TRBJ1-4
CSARDSYREKLFF
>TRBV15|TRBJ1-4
CATSRVQGKLFF
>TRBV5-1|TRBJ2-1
CASSLAGSGGPLNEQFF
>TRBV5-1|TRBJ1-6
CASSLGTALGPLHF
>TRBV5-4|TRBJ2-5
CASSPGSGETQYF
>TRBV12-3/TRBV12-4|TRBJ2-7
CASSFSRSYEQYF
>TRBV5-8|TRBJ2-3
CASSPGSGTDTQYF
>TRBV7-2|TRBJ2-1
CASRGQFSSYNEQFF
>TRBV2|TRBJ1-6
CASSEQSRAPLHF
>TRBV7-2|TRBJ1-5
CASSSSFSGGNQPQHF
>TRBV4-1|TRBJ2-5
CASSQWDRGKGEEETQYF
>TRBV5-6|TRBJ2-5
CASSFKQGQLETQYF
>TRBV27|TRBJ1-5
CASSYQGAAQPQHF
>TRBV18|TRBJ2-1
CASSPPGNNYNEQFF
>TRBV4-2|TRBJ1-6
CASRWDRSVSPLHF
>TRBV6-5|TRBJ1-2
CASSYSSSGARYTF
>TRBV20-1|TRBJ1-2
CSASRGQGSYGYTF